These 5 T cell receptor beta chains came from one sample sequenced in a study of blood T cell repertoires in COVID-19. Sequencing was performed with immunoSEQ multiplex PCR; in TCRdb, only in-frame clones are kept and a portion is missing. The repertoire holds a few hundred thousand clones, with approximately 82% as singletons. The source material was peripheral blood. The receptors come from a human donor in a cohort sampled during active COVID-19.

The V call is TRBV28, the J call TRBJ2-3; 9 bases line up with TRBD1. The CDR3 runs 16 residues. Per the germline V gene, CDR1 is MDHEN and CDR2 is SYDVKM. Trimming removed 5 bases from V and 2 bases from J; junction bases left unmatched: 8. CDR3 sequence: CASSVPGQGYTDTQYF. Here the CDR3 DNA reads TGTGCCAGCAGTGTGCCGGGACAGGGATACACAGATACGCAGTATTTT.

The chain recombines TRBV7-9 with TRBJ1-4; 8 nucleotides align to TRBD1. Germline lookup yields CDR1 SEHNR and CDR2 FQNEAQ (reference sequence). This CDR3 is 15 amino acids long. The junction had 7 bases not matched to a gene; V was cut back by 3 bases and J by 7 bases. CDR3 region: CASSFQDRVFEKLFF. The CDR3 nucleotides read TGTGCCAGCAGCTTTCAGGACAGGGTATTTGAAAAACTGTTTTTT.

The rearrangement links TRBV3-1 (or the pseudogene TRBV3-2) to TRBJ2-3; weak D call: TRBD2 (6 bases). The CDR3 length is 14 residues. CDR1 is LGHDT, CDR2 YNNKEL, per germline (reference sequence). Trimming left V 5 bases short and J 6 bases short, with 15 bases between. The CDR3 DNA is TGTGCCAGCAGCGATCCGAGGAGGGGTGATACGCAGTATTTT. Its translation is CASSDPRRGDTQYF.

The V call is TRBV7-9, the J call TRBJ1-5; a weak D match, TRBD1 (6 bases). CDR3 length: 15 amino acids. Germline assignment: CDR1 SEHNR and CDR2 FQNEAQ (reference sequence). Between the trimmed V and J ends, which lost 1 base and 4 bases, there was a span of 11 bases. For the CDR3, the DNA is TGTGCCAGCAGCTTAGACAGGGATTGGAATCAGCCCCAGCATTTT. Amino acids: CASSLDRDWNQPQHF.

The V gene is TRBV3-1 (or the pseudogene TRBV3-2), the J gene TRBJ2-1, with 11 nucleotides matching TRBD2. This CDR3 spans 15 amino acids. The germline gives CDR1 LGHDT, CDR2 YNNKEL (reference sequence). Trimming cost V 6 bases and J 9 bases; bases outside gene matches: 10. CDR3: CASSIGTSGGGEQFF. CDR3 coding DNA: TGTGCCAGCAGTATCGGGACTAGCGGAGGGGGTGAGCAGTTCTTC.